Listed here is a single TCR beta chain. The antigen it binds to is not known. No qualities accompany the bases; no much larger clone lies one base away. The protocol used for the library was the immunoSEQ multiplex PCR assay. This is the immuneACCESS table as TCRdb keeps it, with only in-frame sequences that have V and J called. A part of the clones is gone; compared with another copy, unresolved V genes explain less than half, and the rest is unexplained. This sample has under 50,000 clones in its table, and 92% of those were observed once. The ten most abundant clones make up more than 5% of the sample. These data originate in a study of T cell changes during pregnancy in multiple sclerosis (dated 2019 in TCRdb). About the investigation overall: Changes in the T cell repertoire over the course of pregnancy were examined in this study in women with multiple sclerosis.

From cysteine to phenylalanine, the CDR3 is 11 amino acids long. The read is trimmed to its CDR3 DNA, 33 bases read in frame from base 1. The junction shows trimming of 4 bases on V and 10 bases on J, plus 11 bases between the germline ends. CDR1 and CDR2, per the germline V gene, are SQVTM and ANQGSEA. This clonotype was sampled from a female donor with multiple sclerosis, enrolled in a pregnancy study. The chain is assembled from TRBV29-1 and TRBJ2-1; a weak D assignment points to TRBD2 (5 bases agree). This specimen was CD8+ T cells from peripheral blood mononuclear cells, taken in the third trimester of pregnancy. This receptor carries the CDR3 CSVAGRREQFF. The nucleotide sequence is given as TGCAGCGTTGCCGGCAGGAGGGAGCAGTTCTTC.